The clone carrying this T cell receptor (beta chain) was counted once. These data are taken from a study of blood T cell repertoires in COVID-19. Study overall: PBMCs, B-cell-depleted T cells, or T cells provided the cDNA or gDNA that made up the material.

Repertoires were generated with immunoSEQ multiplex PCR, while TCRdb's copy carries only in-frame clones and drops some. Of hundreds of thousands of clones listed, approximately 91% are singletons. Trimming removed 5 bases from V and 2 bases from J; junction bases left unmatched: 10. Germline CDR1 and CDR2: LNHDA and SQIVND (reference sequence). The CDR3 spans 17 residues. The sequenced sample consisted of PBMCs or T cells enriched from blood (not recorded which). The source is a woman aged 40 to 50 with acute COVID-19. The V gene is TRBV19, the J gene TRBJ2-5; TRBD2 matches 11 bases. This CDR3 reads CASSPYSGTSGQETQYF. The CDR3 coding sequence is TGTGCCAGTAGTCCATATTCCGGGACTAGCGGACAAGAGACCCAGTACTTC.